This T cell receptor (beta chain) was profiled in a study of control samples from healthy donors and cancer patients. V was trimmed by 6 bases and J by 0 bases, leaving 9 bases between them. Germline V gives CDR1 ENHRY, CDR2 SYGVKD. The CDR3 spans 14 residues. Profiling relied on immunoSEQ multiplex PCR, and the TCRdb table lists in-frame clones only, not all of them. The sample records about 150,000 clones, roughly 92% being singletons. The genes are TRBV10-3 and TRBJ1-3; D is undetermined. Sequencing was performed on blood. This clonotype was obtained from a man over 45 in good health. DNA of the CDR3: TGTGCCATCAGGGTGGCCAACTCTGGAAACACCATATATTTT. Protein sequence: CAIRVANSGNTIYF.